These T cell receptor beta chains were read from a single sample in a study of blood T cells in healthy people across ages. Each CDR3 protein gets one entry after TCRdb re-called the 5' RACE reads with MiXCR. The table includes about 720,000 distinct CDR3 sequences, about 25% detected once. These sequences were also reported in another study, on T cells of mothers and their children.

The sequenced sample was blood. The receptors come from a boy under 18 in good health. Both conserved end residues are part of each CDR3. The D gene is left open where the match is weak. Size tells how often a clone was seen (once, few, many) or the class of an expanded clone, and some rows leave it out.

v_gene	d_gene	abundance	j_gene	len	CDR3nt	CDR3aa
TRBV5-1	TRBD2	-	TRBJ2-3	14	TGCGCCAGCAGCTTGGATCTAGCGGGGGATACGCAGTATTTT	CASSLDLAGDTQYF
TRBV4-1	TRBD2	once	TRBJ2-3	17	TGCGCCAGCAGCCAAGATTCGGTGTTAGCGGGAGCAGATACGCAGTATTTT	CASSQDSVLAGADTQYF
TRBV7-9	-	-	TRBJ2-1	15	TGTGCCAGCAGCTATTCAAGACTGGACTACAATGAGCAGTTCTTC	CASSYSRLDYNEQFF
TRBV14	TRBD2	few	TRBJ2-3	17	TGTGCCAGCAGCGTGATGGGCGGGACTAGCGTGGTAGATACGCAGTATTTT	CASSVMGGTSVVDTQYF
TRBV18	-	-	TRBJ2-3	12	TGTGCCAGCTCACCATATGCAGATACGCAGTATTTT	CASSPYADTQYF
TRBV29-1	TRBD2	-	TRBJ2-4	16	TGCAGCGTTGTGGTAGCGGGCGACCTAGCCAAAAACATTCAGTACTTC	CSVVVAGDLAKNIQYF
TRBV27	-	-	TRBJ1-6	12	TGTGCCACCGGGACCCTCCCGGCACCCCTCCACTTT	CATGTLPAPLHF
TRBV19	-	-	TRBJ1-2	14	TGTGCCAGTAGTATCCTGGGCCGGATCTATGGCTACACCTTC	CASSILGRIYGYTF
TRBV28	TRBD1	-	TRBJ2-7	13	TGTGCCGGAAAAGACAGGGGGCTGAACGAGCAGTACTTC	CAGKDRGLNEQYF
TRBV6-1	TRBD1	few	TRBJ2-7	15	TGTGCCAGCAGTGACCCGGGACAGGGCATCTACGAGCAGTACTTC	CASSDPGQGIYEQYF
TRBV6-2/TRBV6-3	-	-	TRBJ1-5	16	TGTGCCAGCAGTTACATCGGGGGTTATGGCAATCAGCCCCAGCATTTT	CASSYIGGYGNQPQHF
TRBV7-2	TRBD1	few	TRBJ2-4	18	TGTGCCAGCAGCGTCTGGGCAGGGGGCGGTGGGGCCAAAAACATTCAGTACTTC	CASSVWAGGGGAKNIQYF
TRBV7-9	TRBD2	-	TRBJ2-1	15	TGTGCCAGCAGCCCCTGGACTAGCGGGAGCAATGAGCAGTTCTTC	CASSPWTSGSNEQFF
TRBV19	TRBD1	-	TRBJ1-1	15	TGTGCCAGTAAGGGACAGGCTACTATGAACACTGAAGCTTTCTTT	CASKGQATMNTEAFF
TRBV7-9	TRBD1	-	TRBJ1-4	14	TGTGCCAGCAGCTTAACGGCGGGACAGGGTGGACTGTTTTTT	CASSLTAGQGGLFF
TRBV10-1	TRBD2	-	TRBJ2-7	18	TGCGCCAGCAGTGAGCCGAACGGCTGCGGGGGGAACTCTTACGAGCAGTACTTC	CASSEPNGCGGNSYEQYF
TRBV15	TRBD2	few	TRBJ2-1	15	TGTGCCACCAGCGACCGCGGGGGGGCTTACAATGAGCAGTTCTTC	CATSDRGGAYNEQFF
TRBV7-3	TRBD2	few	TRBJ2-7	17	TGTGCCAGCAGCTTAAAGGGGATTACTAGCGGGGCCTACGAGCAGTACTTC	CASSLKGITSGAYEQYF
TRBV7-3	-	few	TRBJ2-2	13	TGTGCCAGCAGCTCAGATTCCACCGGGGAGCTGTTTTTT	CASSSDSTGELFF
TRBV20-1	-	-	TRBJ1-4	15	TGCAGTGCTAGTCAAGGTGGTGGGAATAATGAAAAACTGTTTTTT	CSASQGGGNNEKLFF
TRBV21-1	-	few	TRBJ1-4	15	TGTGCCAGCAGCGCGCGGAACCGACAGGGAGGAGAACTGTTTTTT	CASSARNRQGGELFF
TRBV7-9	TRBD2	-	TRBJ2-7	14	TGTGCCAGCAGCCGAGGGAGGGTTCCCTACGAGCAGTACTTC	CASSRGRVPYEQYF
TRBV7-2	-	few	TRBJ1-3	15	TGTGCCAGCAGCTTAGAGGGGCAGATCGGAAACACCATATATTTT	CASSLEGQIGNTIYF
TRBV29-1	-	few	TRBJ2-3	15	TGCAGCGTTGAATCCAGGCCCCGAAGCACAGATACGCAGTATTTT	CSVESRPRSTDTQYF
TRBV4-3	TRBD2	once	TRBJ2-1	15	TGCGCCAGCAGCCAACGACAGAGCGGGATCAATGAGCAGTTCTTC	CASSQRQSGINEQFF
TRBV15	-	few	TRBJ2-1	15	TGTGCCACCAGCAGAGTAGGCCGGGAGTACAATGAGCAGTTCTTC	CATSRVGREYNEQFF
TRBV30	-	-	TRBJ1-1	12	TGTGCCTGGAACAGGGACAACACTGAAGCTTTCTTT	CAWNRDNTEAFF
TRBV11-1	-	-	TRBJ1-1	13	TGTGCCAGCAGCTACCAGACTAACACTGAAGCTTTCTTT	CASSYQTNTEAFF
TRBV7-3	-	few	TRBJ2-3	13	TGTGCCAGCAGCTTCCAGGGCGGGGATACGCAGTATTTT	CASSFQGGDTQYF
TRBV5-1	-	many	TRBJ2-3	13	TGTGCCAGCAGCTTAGGTAGCACAGATACGCAGTATTTT	CASSLGSTDTQYF
TRBV27	-	-	TRBJ2-3	15	TGCGCCAGCAGAGTCGTGGGAGAAAGGACAGATACGCAGTATTTT	CASRVVGERTDTQYF
TRBV7-2	-	few	TRBJ1-4	14	TGTGCCAGCAGCTTAGATTTGGGGGCTGAAAAACTGTTTTTT	CASSLDLGAEKLFF
TRBV20-1	-	-	TRBJ2-7	11	TGCAGTGCTCTCAGTGGCCACGAGCAGTACTTC	CSALSGHEQYF
TRBV18	TRBD1	-	TRBJ2-7	15	TGTGCCAGCTCACCGTTCTCGGGACAGCCCTACGAGCAGTACTTC	CASSPFSGQPYEQYF
TRBV20-1	-	-	TRBJ1-2	13	TGCAGTGCTAGAGACACCTATAACTATGGCTACACCTTC	CSARDTYNYGYTF
TRBV5-1	-	-	TRBJ1-1	14	TGCGCCAGCAGCTTGGAGGCGGGGCAGACTGAAGCTTTCTTT	CASSLEAGQTEAFF
TRBV5-1	TRBD1	-	TRBJ2-7	13	TGCGCCAGCAGCGGGGACAGGACCTACGAGCAGTACTTC	CASSGDRTYEQYF
TRBV12-3/TRBV12-4	-	-	TRBJ1-4	17	TGTGCCGGCAGTTTAACAACCACAGGGTTCTCATGGGAAAAACTGTTTTTT	CAGSLTTTGFSWEKLFF
TRBV27	TRBD1	few	TRBJ2-7	14	TGTGCCAGCAGTTATGGGGACAGGCTATACGAGCAGTACTTC	CASSYGDRLYEQYF
TRBV13	-	-	TRBJ2-5	15	TGTGCCAGCAGCTTAAGGACTGGACTTTGGGAGACCCAGTACTTC	CASSLRTGLWETQYF
TRBV6-1	TRBD1	few	TRBJ2-3	19	TGTGCCAGCAGTCCCCTTGTGTACAGGGGATACACTAGCACAGATACGCAGTATTTT	CASSPLVYRGYTSTDTQYF
TRBV14	TRBD2	few	TRBJ2-7	16	TGTGCCAGCAGCCAAGGTATCACTAGCGGGAGCTACGAGCAGTACTTC	CASSQGITSGSYEQYF
TRBV12-3/TRBV12-4	TRBD1	many	TRBJ2-5	16	TGTGCCAGCAGTAACCGGACAGGCCCCCTCCAAGAGACCCAGTACTTC	CASSNRTGPLQETQYF
TRBV19	-	few	TRBJ2-7	13	TGTGCCAGTAGTGACGGGCTGCCCTACGAGCAGTACTTC	CASSDGLPYEQYF
TRBV29-1	TRBD2	-	TRBJ2-1	18	TGCAGCGTTGGGTCTGGAGGGCTAGCGGGACACTCCTACAATGAGCAGTTCTTC	CSVGSGGLAGHSYNEQFF
TRBV7-6	-	few	TRBJ2-1	14	TGTGCCAGCAGCTCGACGGACACCTACAATGAGCAGTTCTTC	CASSSTDTYNEQFF
TRBV6-2/TRBV6-3	TRBD1	-	TRBJ2-5	16	TGTGCCAGCAGTTATTCGGGGACAGGCGGAGGAGAGACCCAGTACTTC	CASSYSGTGGGETQYF
TRBV6-2/TRBV6-3	-	few	TRBJ2-7	15	TGTGCCAGCAGGCAGGCGGGACCGAACTCCTACGAGCAGTACTTC	CASRQAGPNSYEQYF
TRBV2	-	few	TRBJ1-5	15	TGTGCCAGCAGTCCTATCCCTCAGGGCAATCAGCCCCAGCATTTT	CASSPIPQGNQPQHF
TRBV28	TRBD1	-	TRBJ2-1	16	TGTGCCAGCAGTTTATACACAGGGGCCGCCTTGGATGAGCAGTTCTTC	CASSLYTGAALDEQFF
TRBV20-1	-	-	TRBJ2-7	11	TGCAGTGCTAGAGCGGGTCACGAGCAGTACTTC	CSARAGHEQYF
TRBV29-1	-	-	TRBJ2-7	13	TGCAGCGTAAACGGACGGGATACCTACGAGCAGTACTTC	CSVNGRDTYEQYF
TRBV6-2/TRBV6-3	TRBD2	-	TRBJ2-1	15	TGTGCCAGCAGCTGGGGACTAGCGGGATCCGATGAGCAGTTCTTC	CASSWGLAGSDEQFF